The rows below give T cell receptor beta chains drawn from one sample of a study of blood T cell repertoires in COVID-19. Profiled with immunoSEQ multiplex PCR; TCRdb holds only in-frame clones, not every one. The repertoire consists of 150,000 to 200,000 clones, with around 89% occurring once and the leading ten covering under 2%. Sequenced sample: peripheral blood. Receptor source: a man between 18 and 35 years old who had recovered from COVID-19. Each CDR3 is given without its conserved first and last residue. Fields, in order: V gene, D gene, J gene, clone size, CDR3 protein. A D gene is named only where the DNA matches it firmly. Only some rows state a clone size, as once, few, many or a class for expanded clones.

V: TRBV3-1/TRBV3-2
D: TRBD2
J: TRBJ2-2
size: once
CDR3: ASSQERWRLAGGPRFFGELF

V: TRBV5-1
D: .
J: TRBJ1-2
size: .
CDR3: ASSLGFSIGYT

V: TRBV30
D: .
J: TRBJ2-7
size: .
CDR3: AWSKRRAEEQY

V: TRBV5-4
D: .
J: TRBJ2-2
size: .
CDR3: ASSLGSGSTGELF

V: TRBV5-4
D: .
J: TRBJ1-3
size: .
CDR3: ASSLGVPGNTIY

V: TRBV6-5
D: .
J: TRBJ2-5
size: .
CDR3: ASSYSTNQLETQY

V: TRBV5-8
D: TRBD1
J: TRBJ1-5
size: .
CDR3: ASRDRIQPQH

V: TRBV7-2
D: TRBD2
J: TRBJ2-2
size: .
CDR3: ASSSRGGGGTGELF

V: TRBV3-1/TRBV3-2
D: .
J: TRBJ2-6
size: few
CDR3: ASSQDRKTGANVLT

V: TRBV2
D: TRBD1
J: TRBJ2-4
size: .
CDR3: ASSPEGQGAGIQY

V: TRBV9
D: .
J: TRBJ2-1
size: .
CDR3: ASSVGVNIYNEQF

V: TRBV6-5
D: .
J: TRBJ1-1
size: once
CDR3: ASSNRQAMNTEAF

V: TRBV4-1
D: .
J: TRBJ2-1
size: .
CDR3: ASSQEPGSYNEQF

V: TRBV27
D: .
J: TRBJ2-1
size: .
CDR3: ASSFLGRQGGNEQF

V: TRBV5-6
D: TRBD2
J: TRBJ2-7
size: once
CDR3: ASSLVTSGSYEQY

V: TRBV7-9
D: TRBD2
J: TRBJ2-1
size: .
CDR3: ASSFPTSGRDEQF

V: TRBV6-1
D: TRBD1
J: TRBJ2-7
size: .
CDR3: ASSVRDRGLGYEQY

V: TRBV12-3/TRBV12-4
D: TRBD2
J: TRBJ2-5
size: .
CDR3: ASTEGLPGTQY

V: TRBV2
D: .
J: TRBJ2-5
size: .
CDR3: ASSYDTHQETQY

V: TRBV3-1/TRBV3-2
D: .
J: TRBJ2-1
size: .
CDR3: ASSRPGGWSNEQF

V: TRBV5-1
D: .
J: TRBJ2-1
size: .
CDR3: ASSLDGGPYNEQF

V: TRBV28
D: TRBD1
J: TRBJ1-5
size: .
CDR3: ASSYGQGSYQPQH

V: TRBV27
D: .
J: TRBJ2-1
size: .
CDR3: ASTSSRVANEQF

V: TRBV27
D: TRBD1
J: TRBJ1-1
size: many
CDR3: ATSTGMNTEAF

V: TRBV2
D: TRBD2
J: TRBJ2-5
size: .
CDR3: ASTGLAGGSQETQY

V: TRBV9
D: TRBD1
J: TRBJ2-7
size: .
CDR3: ASIPQGEYYEQY